A few counts support the clone carrying this T cell receptor beta chain. Its antigen is not identified. The PCR ran on 60 Vbeta and 13 Jbeta primers. In the source study's methods: The count from a later analysis was some 80 million unique TCR beta chains, some 10 million of them shared. TCRdb's table, derived via immunoSEQ multiplex PCR, lists solely in-frame clones and lacks some. V and J calls and clone size are as listed in that table; D and trimming were resolved from the DNA. The sample has roughly 150,000 clones, 65% to 85% seen once. The sample originates from a study of cytomegalovirus exposure and HLA in healthy donors. Study-wide findings and caveats: The classifier reportedly diagnosed cytomegalovirus status with high sensitivity and specificity. Accurate HLA-A and HLA-B prediction from TCR beta sequences was reported for most subjects.

V was clipped by 5 bases and J by 2 bases, with 10 bases between them. Germline V gene lookup returns CDR1 MDHEN and CDR2 SYDVKM. The CDR3 consists of 14 residues. The clonotype was recovered from a male donor in good health and CMV-seronegative. This rearrangement joins TRBV28 to TRBJ1-5; D is unclear. What was sequenced was PBMCs. Here the CDR3 reads CASSALSGNQPQHF. CDR3 nucleotides: TGTGCCAGCAGTGCCCTTTCGGGCAATCAGCCCCAGCATTTT.